Each of the 24 T cell receptor beta chains below was sequenced from the same sample in a study of cytomegalovirus exposure and HLA in healthy donors. The study ran its PCR with 60 Vbeta and 13 Jbeta primers. This table comes from immunoSEQ multiplex PCR, and its TCRdb copy is limited to in-frame clones, with some not included. This sample has roughly 240,000 clones, with roughly 85% found just once. The sample comprised PBMCs. The receptors were sampled from a girl aged 2 to 10 in good health and CMV-seronegative.

The gene calls are TRBV7-9 and TRBJ2-3, with 12 positions matching TRBD2. With V trimmed by 4 bases and J by 7 bases, 6 bases remained unmatched. CDR1 is SEHNR and CDR2 is FQNEAQ in the germline V gene (reference sequence). The CDR3 length is 15 residues. CDR3 sequence: CASSSTSGGTNTQYF. CDR3 DNA: TGTGCCAGCAGCTCGACTAGCGGGGGTACAAATACGCAGTATTTT.

The chain links TRBV29-1 to TRBJ2-1, with 10 bases lining up with TRBD2. V shed 3 bases and J 1 base; nucleotides not matched to a gene: 6. This CDR3 region has 16 residues. Germline CDR1 and CDR2: SQVTM and ANQGSEA. This CDR3 reads CSVDGTSGTSYNEQFF. The CDR3 DNA sequence: TGCAGCGTTGATGGTACTAGCGGGACGTCCTACAATGAGCAGTTCTTC.

This clone was seen only a few times. This chain joins TRBV10-3 and TRBJ2-1; possibly TRBD2 for D (6 bases). Trimming removed 6 bases at V and 0 bases at J, with 9 bases between. CDR1 is ENHRY, CDR2 SYGVKD, per germline. The CDR3 extends over 14 amino acids. CDR3 DNA sequence: TGTGCCATCAGCCGGGGGAGCTCCTACAATGAGCAGTTCTTC. Encoded protein: CAISRGSSYNEQFF.

The chain joins TRBV10-3 to TRBJ2-7, with 8 bases fitting TRBD2. The CDR3 covers 16 residues. V shed 5 bases and J 4 bases; nucleotides not matched to a gene: 13. Germline CDR1 and CDR2: ENHRY and SYGVKD. The CDR3 protein is CAISSFTSGSLYEQYF. The CDR3 DNA reads as TGTGCCATCAGTTCATTCACTAGCGGAAGTCTTTACGAGCAGTACTTC.

The gene calls are TRBV5-1 and TRBJ2-5, with D tentatively TRBD1 (6 bases). The ends were cut back, 6 bases at V and 1 base at J, with 13 bases in the middle. The CDR3 runs 14 residues. Germline V CDR1 and CDR2: SGHRS, YFSETQ. CDR3 loop: CASTAGQLQETQYF. The CDR3 DNA is TGCGCCAGCACCGCTGGACAGCTCCAAGAGACCCAGTACTTC.

As regards this clone: One end of the junction is discordant with germline, which a read error may explain. V is TRBV6-5 and J is TRBJ1-3, with D maybe TRBD1 (5 bases). Looked up from germline, CDR1 is MNHEY and CDR2 is SVGAGI. The CDR3 spans 15 residues. DNA of the CDR3: TGTGCCAGCAGAAACCCGGGGGGTGGGGGAAACACCACATATTTT. Translation: CASRNPGGGGNTTYF.

The V call is TRBV14, the J call TRBJ1-2; TRBD1 might be the D (5 bases). Trimming cost V 2 bases and J 2 bases, with 12 bases left between them. Germline-derived CDR1 and CDR2 are SGHDN and FVKESK. The CDR3 is made up of 15 amino acids. DNA of the CDR3: TGTGCCAGCAGCCAACAGGGTACGGGCAACTATGGCTACACCTTC. Amino acids: CASSQQGTGNYGYTF.

V is TRBV5-1 and J is TRBJ2-7; 8 nucleotides match TRBD2. The germline V gene has CDR1 SGHRS and CDR2 YFSETQ. Unmatched junction bases numbered 10, after V lost 4 bases and J lost 1 base. The CDR3 spans 16 residues. CDR3 sequence: CASSGLAAGGSYEQYF. The CDR3 nucleotides read TGCGCCAGCAGCGGCCTAGCCGCGGGGGGATCCTACGAGCAGTACTTC.

The rearrangement links TRBV27 to TRBJ2-5, with 13 bases matching TRBD2. Trimming at V came to 5 bases and at J to 4 bases, leaving 4 bases not matched to a gene. This CDR3 is 15 amino acids long. The germline V gene has CDR1 MNHEY and CDR2 SMNVEV (reference sequence). The CDR3 region is CASSKLAGGPETQYF. The CDR3 coding sequence is TGTGCCAGCAGTAAACTAGCGGGGGGGCCAGAGACCCAGTACTTC.

The chain joins TRBV30 to TRBJ1-3; unclear D gene. This CDR3 is built from 14 residues. Per germline, CDR1 GTSNPN and CDR2 SVGIG (reference sequence). V gave up 3 bases and J gave up 0 bases, with 9 bases separating them. The CDR3 DNA reads as TGTGCCTGGAGCTCAGGTTCCTCTGGAAACACCATATATTTT. It is translated as CAWSSGSSGNTIYF.

The table lists this clone with a few counts. The chain uses TRBV6-5 and TRBJ1-4; TRBD1 is a possible D gene (6 bases). The V and J ends lost 0 bases and 8 bases respectively, with 16 bases between them. The CDR3 is 16 residues long. The germline V gene has CDR1 MNHEY and CDR2 SVGAGI. In DNA, the CDR3 is TGTGCCAGCAGTTACTCGGGTCAGACAGGTGGGGAAAAACTGTTTTTT. Its protein is CASSYSGQTGGEKLFF.

The chain carries TRBV19 and TRBJ1-5; TRBD1 agrees at 7 bases. J lost 7 bases, V lost 6 bases, and 15 bases had no gene match. Germline V gene data show CDR1 as LNHDA and CDR2 as SQIVND (reference sequence). CDR3 length: 16 amino acids. CDR3 DNA sequence: TGTGCCAGTAGGATGTACCATACAGGGGTTGGACAGCCCCAGCATTTT. The encoded protein is CASRMYHTGVGQPQHF.

The V call is TRBV5-1, the J call TRBJ2-7; the D gene is possibly TRBD1 (6 bases). The CDR3 spans 16 residues. CDR1 is SGHRS, CDR2 YFSETQ, per germline. V lost 2 bases and J lost 2, with 17 bases in between. The CDR3 DNA reads TGCGCCAGCAGCTTACGTTACCTGACAGGAGCCTACGAGCAGTACTTC. It specifies CASSLRYLTGAYEQYF.

J is TRBJ2-7 and V is TRBV7-9; TRBD2 might be the D (5 bases). Trimming cost V 0 bases and J 9 bases, with 9 bases left between them. This CDR3 comprises 12 residues. CDR1 is SEHNR, CDR2 FQNEAQ, per germline (reference sequence). The CDR3 region is CASSLAPSGQYF. The CDR3 coding sequence is TGTGCCAGCAGCTTAGCGCCCAGCGGGCAGTACTTC.

Of note for this clone: Germline and junction disagree at one end, which may indicate a read error. The chain links TRBV6-5 to TRBJ2-3; 7 bases line up with TRBD2. Germline CDR1 and CDR2: MNHEY and SVGAGI. The CDR3 extends over 13 amino acids. CDR3 sequence: CASSYSFREALHF. CDR3 nucleotide sequence: TGTGCCAGCAGTTACTCGTTTCGGGAGGCCCTCCATTTT.

The genes are TRBV7-9 and TRBJ1-2, with D uncertain. CDR1 SEHNR and CDR2 FQNEAQ come from the germline V gene (reference sequence). The CDR3 covers 14 residues. The V and J ends lost 5 bases and 8 bases respectively, with 18 bases between them. DNA for the CDR3: TGTGCCAGCAGCGACTGGGAGGTTCGGCGCGGCTACACCTTC. Translating gives CASSDWEVRRGYTF.

The chain recombines TRBV30 with TRBJ2-5; weak D call: TRBD1 (5 bases). The germline V gene encodes CDR1 GTSNPN and CDR2 SVGIG (reference sequence). Trimming took off 1 base at V and 5 bases at J, with 5 bases between the two ends. The CDR3 is made up of 11 amino acids. The CDR3 DNA is TGTGCCTGGAGTGCAGGGGAGACCCAGTACTTC. Its protein is CAWSAGETQYF. The full variable domain, with the rest looked up from reference TRBV30 and TRBJ2-5, is SQTIHQWPATLVQPVGSPLSLECTVEGTSNPNLYWYRQAAGRGLQLLFYSVGIGQISSEVPQNLSASRPQDRQFILSSKKLLLSDSGFYLCAWSAGETQYFGPGTRLLVL.

The chain recombines TRBV15 with TRBJ2-5; tentative D call: TRBD2 (5 bases). V was clipped by 3 bases and J by 9 bases, with 17 bases between them. Germline CDR1 is LNHNV and CDR2 is YYDKDF (reference sequence). This CDR3 region has 14 residues. Here the CDR3 DNA reads TGTGCCACCAGCAGTCATGGAGGTCTGGAGGCCCAGTACTTC. Protein sequence: CATSSHGGLEAQYF.

The chain links TRBV6-7 to TRBJ1-4; tentative D call: TRBD1 (5 bases). TRBV6-7 is reported as an ORF; its role is uncertain. CDR3 length equals 15 residues. The V and J ends lost 5 bases and 10 bases respectively, with 20 bases between them. The CDR3: CASSPPGLQSGKLFF. As DNA, the CDR3 is TGTGCCAGCAGTCCCCCGGGACTTCAGAGCGGAAAACTGTTTTTT.

The rearrangement joins TRBV13 to TRBJ1-1; 8 bases are a match to TRBD1. The CDR3 is 15 residues long. Per the germline V gene, CDR1 is PRHDT and CDR2 is FYEKMQ (reference sequence). With 5 bases clipped from V and 10 bases from J, the junction kept 15 bases outside the gene matches. CDR3 nucleotides: TGTGCCAGCAGCATGGTAGACAGGGGCGCCGTTCGAGCTTTCTTT. Translating gives CASSMVDRGAVRAFF.

The chain has TRBV13 and TRBJ1-2, with D possibly being TRBD1 (5 bases). This CDR3 is built from 14 residues. CDR1 is PRHDT, CDR2 FYEKMQ, per germline (reference sequence). The V and J ends lost 5 bases and 6 bases respectively, with 16 bases between them. CDR3 coding DNA: TGTGCCAGCAGCCTAATGGGGGAGCGGGATGGCTACACCTTC. Protein sequence: CASSLMGERDGYTF. The full variable domain, in which reference TRBV13 and TRBJ1-2 provide the parts outside the CDR3, is AAGVIQSPRHLIKEKRETATLKCYPIPRHDTVYWYQQGPGQDPQFLISFYEKMQSDKGSIPDRFSAQQFSDYHSELNMSSLELGDSALYFCASSLMGERDGYTFGSGTRLTVV.

This CDR3 reads CASSEQGTNEKLFF. The DNA for the CDR3 is TGTGCCAGCAGTGAACAGGGCACTAATGAAAAACTGTTTTTT. The rearrangement uses TRBV2 and TRBJ1-4; D perhaps matches TRBD1 (5 bases). Trimming stripped 2 bases from V and 2 bases from J, with 6 bases between. The CDR3 covers 14 residues. The germline V gene has CDR1 SNHLY and CDR2 FYNNEI.

The rearrangement uses TRBV9 and TRBJ1-1, with D possibly being TRBD1 (6 bases). There are 14 residues in the CDR3. Germline-derived CDR1 and CDR2 are SGDLS and YYNGEE. Trimming left V 5 bases short and J 1 base short, with 12 bases between. This CDR3 reads CASREGTSNTEAFF. In nucleotides, the CDR3 is TGTGCCAGCAGGGAAGGGACATCGAACACTGAAGCTTTCTTT.

The sample holds a few counts of this clone. V usage is TRBV25-1 and J usage is TRBJ2-4; D might be TRBD2 (6 bases). With 1 base removed from V and 6 bases from J, the gap between germline ends came to 16 bases. The CDR3 contains 16 residues. CDR1 and CDR2 (germline): MGHDK, SYGVNS. The CDR3 region is CASSEFRAGRGNIQYF. CDR3 coding DNA: TGTGCCAGCAGTGAATTTAGGGCCGGGAGAGGAAACATTCAGTACTTC. Variable domain in full (rest from reference TRBV25-1 and TRBJ2-4): EADIYQTPRYLVIGTGKKITLECSQTMGHDKMYWYQQDPGMELHLIHYSYGVNSTEKGDLSSESTVSRIRTEHFPLTLESARPSHTSQYLCASSEFRAGRGNIQYFGAGTRLSVL.